These T cell receptor beta chains were read from a single sample in a study of blood T cell repertoires in COVID-19. The repertoire was sequenced with immunoSEQ multiplex PCR; TCRdb's copy has only in-frame clones and lacks some. Counted here are some 69,000 clones, about 84% occurring once; the ten biggest clones make up less than 2%. Sequencing used peripheral blood. The receptors were sampled from a woman between 55 and 75 years old with acute or convalescent COVID-19. CDR3s include the opening cysteine and the closing phenylalanine or tryptophan. Each record gives: J gene, V gene, clone size, D gene, CDR3 protein, CDR3 DNA. The D gene is left open where the match is weak. Clone size, where shown, is once, few, many, or a class for clones that have expanded.

J: TRBJ2-3; V: TRBV5-1; size: -; D: -; CDR3: CASSLDGSTDTQYF; DNA: TGCGCCAGCAGCTTGGACGGTTCCACAGATACGCAGTATTTT
J: TRBJ2-7; V: TRBV2; size: few; D: -; CDR3: CASNRALYYEQYF; DNA: TGTGCCAGCAACAGGGCCCTTTACTACGAGCAGTACTTC
J: TRBJ2-1; V: TRBV14; size: -; D: -; CDR3: CASSQAYRTEQFF; DNA: TGTGCCAGCAGCCAAGCCTATCGAACGGAGCAGTTCTTC
J: TRBJ2-2; V: TRBV27; size: -; D: -; CDR3: CASSSQGRVIGELFF; DNA: TGTGCCAGCAGTTCACAAGGCCGGGTAATCGGGGAGCTGTTTTTT
J: TRBJ2-7; V: TRBV18; size: few; D: -; CDR3: CASSPESLPYEQYF; DNA: TGTGCCAGCTCACCGGAGTCTTTACCCTACGAGCAGTACTTC
J: TRBJ1-5; V: TRBV12-3/TRBV12-4; size: -; D: -; CDR3: CASNTGHNQPQHF; DNA: TGTGCCAGCAATACGGGACACAATCAGCCCCAGCATTTT
J: TRBJ2-2; V: TRBV24-1; size: -; D: TRBD1; CDR3: CATRGQGATGELFF; DNA: TGTGCCACCAGAGGACAGGGGGCGACCGGGGAGCTGTTTTTT
J: TRBJ2-7; V: TRBV7-9; size: -; D: TRBD2; CDR3: CASSRGLAAYEQYF; DNA: TGTGCCAGCAGCCGAGGACTAGCGGCCTACGAGCAGTACTTC
J: TRBJ1-2; V: TRBV30; size: -; D: -; CDR3: CAGGDYGYTF; DNA: TGTGCCGGAGGGGACTATGGCTACACCTTC
J: TRBJ2-7; V: TRBV7-9; size: -; D: -; CDR3: CASGQTVYEQYF; DNA: TGTGCCAGCGGACAAACAGTCTACGAGCAGTACTTC
J: TRBJ2-2; V: TRBV2; size: -; D: TRBD2; CDR3: CATRGSGRQRTGELFF; DNA: TGTGCCACAAGGGGTAGCGGGAGGCAAAGAACCGGGGAGCTGTTTTTT
J: TRBJ2-5; V: TRBV5-8; size: -; D: -; CDR3: CASSLVGLAETQYF; DNA: TGTGCCAGCAGCTTGGTTGGCCTAGCAGAGACCCAGTACTTC
J: TRBJ2-3; V: TRBV30; size: -; D: TRBD2; CDR3: CAWSPGLAATDTQYF; DNA: TGTGCCTGGAGTCCCGGACTAGCGGCCACAGATACGCAGTATTTT
J: TRBJ1-4; V: TRBV6-1; size: -; D: TRBD1; CDR3: CASSDPRSGGNEKLFF; DNA: TGTGCCAGCAGTGACCCCCGTTCAGGGGGCAATGAAAAACTGTTTTTT
J: TRBJ1-2; V: TRBV27; size: -; D: TRBD1; CDR3: CASSYLPSTGGLDYTF; DNA: TGTGCCAGCAGTTACCTCCCAAGCACAGGGGGACTCGACTACACCTTC
J: TRBJ2-2; V: TRBV12-1; size: -; D: -; CDR3: CASSSLGGLFVGDTGELFF; DNA: TGTGCCAGCAGCTCCCTCGGCGGTTTGTTCGTCGGGGACACCGGGGAGCTGTTTTTT
J: TRBJ1-4; V: TRBV7-9; size: -; D: -; CDR3: CASSLGRGETNEKLFF; DNA: TGTGCCAGCAGCTTAGGGAGGGGTGAGACTAATGAAAAACTGTTTTTT
J: TRBJ1-4; V: TRBV4-2; size: -; D: TRBD1; CDR3: CASSQDSIGQGATNEKLFF; DNA: TGTGCCAGCAGCCAAGATTCTATAGGACAGGGGGCAACTAATGAAAAACTGTTTTTT
J: TRBJ1-2; V: TRBV11-2; size: -; D: TRBD1; CDR3: CASSPQGASWGYTF; DNA: TGTGCCAGCAGCCCACAGGGGGCATCTTGGGGCTACACCTTC
J: TRBJ1-3; V: TRBV6-6; size: -; D: -; CDR3: CASSYPGVNTIYF; DNA: TGTGCCAGCAGTTACCCAGGGGTCAACACCATATATTTT
J: TRBJ1-1; V: TRBV21-1; size: -; D: -; CDR3: CASSLLRGIRNTEAFF; DNA: TGTGCCAGCAGCCTTCTCAGGGGGATAAGGAACACTGAAGCTTTCTTT
J: TRBJ2-2; V: TRBV11-3; size: -; D: TRBD1; CDR3: CASSSDRGHTGELFF; DNA: TGTGCCAGCAGCTCCGACAGGGGGCACACCGGGGAGCTGTTTTTT
J: TRBJ1-1; V: TRBV6-4; size: -; D: -; CDR3: CASSPGGAWTEAFF; DNA: TGTGCCAGCAGTCCGGGGGGGGCCTGGACTGAAGCTTTCTTT
J: TRBJ1-2; V: TRBV19; size: once; D: TRBD1; CDR3: CAPVGGYGGSTAGQGNYGYTF; DNA: TGTGCCCCCGTAGGGGGTTACGGAGGAAGTACGGCGGGACAGGGCAACTATGGCTACACCTTC
J: TRBJ1-1; V: TRBV2; size: -; D: -; CDR3: CASSEDRDTEAFF; DNA: TGTGCCAGCAGTGAAGACAGGGACACTGAAGCTTTCTTT
J: TRBJ2-6; V: TRBV12-1; size: -; D: -; CDR3: CASSFRLAGESGANVLTF; DNA: TGTGCCAGCAGCTTCCGACTAGCGGGAGAGTCTGGGGCCAACGTCCTGACTTTC
J: TRBJ2-3; V: TRBV9; size: -; D: TRBD2; CDR3: CASSATSGRGTDTQYF; DNA: TGTGCCAGCAGCGCTACTAGCGGGCGGGGCACAGATACGCAGTATTTT
J: TRBJ1-5; V: TRBV2; size: -; D: TRBD1; CDR3: CASSTTGSNQPQHF; DNA: TGTGCCAGCAGTACGACAGGGAGCAATCAGCCCCAGCATTTT
J: TRBJ2-6; V: TRBV24-1; size: -; D: TRBD2; CDR3: CATSVASGRSGANVLTF; DNA: TGTGCCACCAGTGTAGCTAGCGGGAGATCTGGGGCCAACGTCCTGACTTTC